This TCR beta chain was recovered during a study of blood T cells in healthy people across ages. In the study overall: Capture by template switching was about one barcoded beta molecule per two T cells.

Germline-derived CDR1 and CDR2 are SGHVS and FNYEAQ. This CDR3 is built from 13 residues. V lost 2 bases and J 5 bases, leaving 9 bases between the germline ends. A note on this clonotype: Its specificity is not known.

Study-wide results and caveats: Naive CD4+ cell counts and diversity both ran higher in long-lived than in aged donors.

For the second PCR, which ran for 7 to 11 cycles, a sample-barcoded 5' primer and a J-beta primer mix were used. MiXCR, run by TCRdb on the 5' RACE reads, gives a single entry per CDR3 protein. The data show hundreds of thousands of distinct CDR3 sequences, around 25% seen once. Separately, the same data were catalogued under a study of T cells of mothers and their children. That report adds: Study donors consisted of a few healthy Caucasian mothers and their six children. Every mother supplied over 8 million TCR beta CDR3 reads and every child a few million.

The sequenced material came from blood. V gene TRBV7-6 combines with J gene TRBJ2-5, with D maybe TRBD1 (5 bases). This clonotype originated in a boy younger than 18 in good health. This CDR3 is CASSLTTVETQYF. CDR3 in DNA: TGTGCCAGCAGCTTAACGACAGTGGAGACCCAGTACTTC.